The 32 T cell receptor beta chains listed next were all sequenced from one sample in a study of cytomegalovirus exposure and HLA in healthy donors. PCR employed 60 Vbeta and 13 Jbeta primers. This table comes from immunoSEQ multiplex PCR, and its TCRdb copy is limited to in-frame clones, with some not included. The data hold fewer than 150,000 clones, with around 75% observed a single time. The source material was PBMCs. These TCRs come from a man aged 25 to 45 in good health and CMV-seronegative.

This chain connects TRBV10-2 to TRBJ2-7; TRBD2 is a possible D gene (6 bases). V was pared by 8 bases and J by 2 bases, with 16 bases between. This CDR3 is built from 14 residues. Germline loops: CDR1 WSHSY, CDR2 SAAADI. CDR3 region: CASLQGAGPYEQYF. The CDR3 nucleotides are TGCGCCAGCCTACAAGGGGCGGGACCCTACGAGCAGTACTTC.

This CDR3 reads CASSLWQGDGEQYF. CDR3 nucleotide sequence: TGTGCCAGCAGTTTATGGCAGGGCGACGGCGAGCAGTACTTC. This chain links TRBV28 with TRBJ2-7, with D possibly being TRBD1 (5 bases). This CDR3 is 14 amino acids long. V was pared by 0 bases and J by 6 bases, with 12 bases between. The germline gives CDR1 MDHEN, CDR2 SYDVKM.

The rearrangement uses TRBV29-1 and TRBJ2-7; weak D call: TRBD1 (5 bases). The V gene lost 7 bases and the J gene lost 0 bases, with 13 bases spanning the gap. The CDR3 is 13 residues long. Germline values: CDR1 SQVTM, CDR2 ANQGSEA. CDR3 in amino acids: CSARAGSSYEQYF. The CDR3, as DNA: TGCAGCGCCAGGGCAGGAAGCTCCTACGAGCAGTACTTC.

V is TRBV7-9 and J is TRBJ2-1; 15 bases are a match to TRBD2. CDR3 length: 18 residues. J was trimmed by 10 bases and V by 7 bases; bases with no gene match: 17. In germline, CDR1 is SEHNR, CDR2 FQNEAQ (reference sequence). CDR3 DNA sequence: TGTGCCAGCAAGAGGTACACCGTAGGAGGGACTAGCGGGGGGGAGCAGTTCTTC. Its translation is CASKRYTVGGTSGGEQFF.

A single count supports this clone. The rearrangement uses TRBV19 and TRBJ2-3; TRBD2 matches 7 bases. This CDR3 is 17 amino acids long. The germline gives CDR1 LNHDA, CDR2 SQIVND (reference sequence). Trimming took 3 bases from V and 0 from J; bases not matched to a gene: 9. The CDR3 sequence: CASSISRSSGSTDTQYF. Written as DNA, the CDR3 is TGTGCCAGTAGTATCTCGAGGTCTAGCGGTAGCACAGATACGCAGTATTTT. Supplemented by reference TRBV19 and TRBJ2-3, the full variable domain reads DGGITQSPKYLFRKEGQNVTLSCEQNLNHDAMYWYRQDPGQGLRLIYYSQIVNDFQKGDIAEGYSVSREKKESFPLTVTSAQKNPTAFYLCASSISRSSGSTDTQYFGPGTRLTVL.

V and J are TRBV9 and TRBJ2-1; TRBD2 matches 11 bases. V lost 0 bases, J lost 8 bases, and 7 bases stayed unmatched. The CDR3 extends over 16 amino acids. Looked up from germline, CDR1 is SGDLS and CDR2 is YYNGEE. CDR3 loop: CASSVVAGGPIDEQFF. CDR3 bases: TGTGCCAGCAGCGTAGTAGCGGGAGGGCCGATCGATGAGCAGTTCTTC.

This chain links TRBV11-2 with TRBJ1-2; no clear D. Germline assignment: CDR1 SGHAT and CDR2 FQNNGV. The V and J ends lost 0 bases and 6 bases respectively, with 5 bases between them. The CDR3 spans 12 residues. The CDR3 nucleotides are TGTGCCAGCAGCTTAGAACTTAATGGCTACACCTTC. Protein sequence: CASSLELNGYTF.

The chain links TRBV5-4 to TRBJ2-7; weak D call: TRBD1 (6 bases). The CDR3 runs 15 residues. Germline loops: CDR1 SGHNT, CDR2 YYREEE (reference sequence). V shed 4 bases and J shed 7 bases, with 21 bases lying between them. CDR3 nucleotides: TGTGCCAGCAGCGCGACAGGCAATACGAGACGGGAGCAGTACTTC. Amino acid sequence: CASSATGNTRREQYF.

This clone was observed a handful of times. The CDR3 nucleotides read TGCGCCAGCAGCCAAGTTCAAGCGAACACTGAAGCTTTCTTT. Its protein is CASSQVQANTEAFF. The chain links TRBV4-3 to TRBJ1-1; D gene ambiguous. CDR3 length equals 14 residues. Trimming stripped 1 base from V and 1 base from J, with 7 bases between. CDR1 LGHNA and CDR2 YSLEER come from the germline V gene.

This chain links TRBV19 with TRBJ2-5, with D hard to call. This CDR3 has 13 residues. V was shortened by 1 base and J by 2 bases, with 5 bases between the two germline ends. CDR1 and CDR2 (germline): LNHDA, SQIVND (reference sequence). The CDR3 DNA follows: TGTGCCAGTAGTATAGGTCGGCAAGAGACCCAGTACTTC. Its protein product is CASSIGRQETQYF.

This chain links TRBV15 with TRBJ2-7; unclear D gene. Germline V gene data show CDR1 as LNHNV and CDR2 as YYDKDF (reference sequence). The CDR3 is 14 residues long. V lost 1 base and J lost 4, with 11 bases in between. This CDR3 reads CATSRGGIRYEQYF. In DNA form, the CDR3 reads TGTGCCACCAGCAGAGGCGGCATTAGATACGAGCAGTACTTC.

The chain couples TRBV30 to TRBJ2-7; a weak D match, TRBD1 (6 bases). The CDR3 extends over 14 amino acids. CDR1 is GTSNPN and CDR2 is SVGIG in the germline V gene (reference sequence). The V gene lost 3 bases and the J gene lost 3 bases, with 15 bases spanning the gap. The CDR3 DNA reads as TGTGCCTGGAGGGTTGAGGGGACAAGCTACGAGCAGTACTTC. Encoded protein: CAWRVEGTSYEQYF.

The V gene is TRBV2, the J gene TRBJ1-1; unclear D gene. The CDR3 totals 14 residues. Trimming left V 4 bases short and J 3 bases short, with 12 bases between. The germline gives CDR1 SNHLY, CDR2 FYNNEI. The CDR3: CASSAKVEDTEAFF. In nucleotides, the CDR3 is TGTGCCAGCAGTGCAAAGGTAGAGGACACTGAAGCTTTCTTT.

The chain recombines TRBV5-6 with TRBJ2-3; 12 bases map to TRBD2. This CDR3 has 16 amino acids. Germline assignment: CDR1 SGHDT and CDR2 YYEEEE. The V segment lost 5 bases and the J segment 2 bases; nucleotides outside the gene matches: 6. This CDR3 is CASSIGLAGLTDTQYF. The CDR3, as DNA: TGTGCCAGCAGTATTGGACTAGCGGGGCTCACAGATACGCAGTATTTT.

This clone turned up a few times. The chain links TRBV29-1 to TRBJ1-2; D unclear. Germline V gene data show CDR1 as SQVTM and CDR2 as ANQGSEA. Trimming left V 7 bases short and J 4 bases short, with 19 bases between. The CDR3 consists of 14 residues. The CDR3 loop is CSATREGSTYGYTF. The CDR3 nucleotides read TGCAGCGCTACCCGAGAGGGATCCACCTATGGCTACACCTTC.

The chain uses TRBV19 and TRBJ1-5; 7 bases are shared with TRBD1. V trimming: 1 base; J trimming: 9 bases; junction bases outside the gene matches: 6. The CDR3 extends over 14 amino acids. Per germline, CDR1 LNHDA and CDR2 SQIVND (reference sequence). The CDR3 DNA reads TGTGCCAGTAGTATAGGGACAGGCCCCTCGCCCCAGCATTTT. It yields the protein CASSIGTGPSPQHF.

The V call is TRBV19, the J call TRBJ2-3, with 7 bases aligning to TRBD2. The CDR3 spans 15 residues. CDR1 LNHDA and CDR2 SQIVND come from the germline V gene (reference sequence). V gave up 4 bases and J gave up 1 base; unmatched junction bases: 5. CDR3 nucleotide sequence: TGTGCCAGTAGTACTAGCGGAGGGGGCACAGATACGCAGTATTTT. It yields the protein CASSTSGGGTDTQYF.

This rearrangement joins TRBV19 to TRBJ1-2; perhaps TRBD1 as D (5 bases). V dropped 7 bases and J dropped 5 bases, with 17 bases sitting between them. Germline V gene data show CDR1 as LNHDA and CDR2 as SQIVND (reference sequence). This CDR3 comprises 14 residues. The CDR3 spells CASTPIGGQYGYTF. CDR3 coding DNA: TGTGCCAGTACCCCTATTGGTGGACAATATGGCTACACCTTC.

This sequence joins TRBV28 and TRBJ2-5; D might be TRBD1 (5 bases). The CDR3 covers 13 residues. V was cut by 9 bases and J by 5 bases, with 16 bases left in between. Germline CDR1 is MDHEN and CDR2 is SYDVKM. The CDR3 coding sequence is TGTGCCAGTACGCAGGGATTGTGGGAGACCCAGTACTTC. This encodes CASTQGLWETQYF.

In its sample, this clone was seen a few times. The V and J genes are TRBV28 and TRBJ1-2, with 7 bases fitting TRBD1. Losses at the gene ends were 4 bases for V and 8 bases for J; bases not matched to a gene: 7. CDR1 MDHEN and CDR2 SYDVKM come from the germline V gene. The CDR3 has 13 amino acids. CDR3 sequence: CASSYTGARGYTF. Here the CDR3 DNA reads TGTGCCAGCAGTTATACAGGGGCGAGAGGCTACACCTTC.

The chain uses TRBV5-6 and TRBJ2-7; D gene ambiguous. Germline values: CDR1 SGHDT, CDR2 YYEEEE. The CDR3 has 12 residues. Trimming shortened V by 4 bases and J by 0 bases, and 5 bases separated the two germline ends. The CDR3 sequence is CASSLSSYEQYF. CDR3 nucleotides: TGTGCCAGCAGCCTCAGCTCCTACGAGCAGTACTTC.

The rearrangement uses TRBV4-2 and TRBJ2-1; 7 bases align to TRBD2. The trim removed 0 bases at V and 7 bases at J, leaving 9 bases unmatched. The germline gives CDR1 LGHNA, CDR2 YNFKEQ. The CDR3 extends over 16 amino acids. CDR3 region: CASSQESGGPQNEQFF. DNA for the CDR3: TGTGCCAGCAGCCAAGAATCGGGGGGTCCCCAAAATGAGCAGTTCTTC.

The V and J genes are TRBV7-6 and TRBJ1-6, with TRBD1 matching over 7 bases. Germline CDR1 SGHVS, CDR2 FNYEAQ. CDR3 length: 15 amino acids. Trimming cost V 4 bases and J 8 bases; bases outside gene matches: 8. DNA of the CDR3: TGTGCCAGCAGCTCTGGCACAGGGGACCATTCACCCCTCCACTTT. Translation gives CASSSGTGDHSPLHF.

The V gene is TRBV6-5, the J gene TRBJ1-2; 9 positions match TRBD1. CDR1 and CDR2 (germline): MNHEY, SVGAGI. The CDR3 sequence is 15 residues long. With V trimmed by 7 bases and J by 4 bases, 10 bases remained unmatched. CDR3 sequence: CASTPADRGVYGYTF. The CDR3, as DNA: TGTGCCAGCACCCCTGCAGACAGGGGGGTCTATGGCTACACCTTC.

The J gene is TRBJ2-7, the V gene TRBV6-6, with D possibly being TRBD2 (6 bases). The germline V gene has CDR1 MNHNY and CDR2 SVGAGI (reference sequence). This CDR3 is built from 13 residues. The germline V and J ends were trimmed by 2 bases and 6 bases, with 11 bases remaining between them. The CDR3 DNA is TGTGCCAGCAGTTACCTGACTAGTGGCGAGCAGTACTTC. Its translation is CASSYLTSGEQYF.

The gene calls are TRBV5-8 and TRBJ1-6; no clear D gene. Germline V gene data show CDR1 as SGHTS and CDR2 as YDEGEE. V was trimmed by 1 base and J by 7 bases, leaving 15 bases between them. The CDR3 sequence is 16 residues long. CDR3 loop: CASSLLPGRNNSPLHF. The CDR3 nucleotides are TGTGCCAGCAGCTTGCTGCCGGGAAGGAACAATTCACCCCTCCACTTT.

CDR3 residues: CATSRAVGGLYNEQFF. The CDR3 DNA sequence: TGTGCCACCAGCAGAGCGGTAGGTGGACTTTACAATGAGCAGTTCTTC. This chain joins TRBV15 and TRBJ2-1; a possible D gene is TRBD2 (5 bases). V lost 1 base to trimming and J lost 4 bases, with 14 bases between them. The germline V gene has CDR1 LNHNV and CDR2 YYDKDF (reference sequence). The CDR3 length is 16 residues. The complete variable domain, with remaining parts taken from reference TRBV15 and TRBJ2-1, reads DAMVIQNPRYQVTQFGKPVTLSCSQTLNHNVMYWYQQKSSQAPKLLFHYYDKDFNNEADTPDNFQSRRPNTSFCFLDIRSPGLGDTAMYLCATSRAVGGLYNEQFFGPGTRLTVL.

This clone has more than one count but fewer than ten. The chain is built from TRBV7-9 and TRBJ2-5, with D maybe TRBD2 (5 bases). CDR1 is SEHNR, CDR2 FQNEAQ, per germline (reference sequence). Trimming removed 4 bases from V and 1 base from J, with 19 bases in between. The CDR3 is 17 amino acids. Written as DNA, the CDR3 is TGTGCCAGCAGCTCCGTGTGGACTGAATGGGGCCAAGAGACCCAGTACTTC. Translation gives CASSSVWTEWGQETQYF. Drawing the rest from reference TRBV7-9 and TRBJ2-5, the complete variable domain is DTGVSQNPRHKITKRGQNVTFRCDPISEHNRLYWYRQTLGQGPEFLTYFQNEAQLEKSRLLSDRFSAERPKGSFSTLEIQRTEQGDSAMYLCASSSVWTEWGQETQYFGPGTRLLVL.

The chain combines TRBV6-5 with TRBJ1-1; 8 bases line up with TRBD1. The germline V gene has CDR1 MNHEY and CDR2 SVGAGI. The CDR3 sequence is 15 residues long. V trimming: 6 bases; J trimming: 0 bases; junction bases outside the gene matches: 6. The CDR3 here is CASRTRGLVNTEAFF. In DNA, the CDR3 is TGTGCCAGCAGAACCAGGGGGCTGGTGAACACTGAAGCTTTCTTT.

DNA for the CDR3: TGTGCCACTGCAGACCCATACAGGCATAGCAATCAGCCCCAGCATTTT. It encodes CATADPYRHSNQPQHF. V usage is TRBV19 and J usage is TRBJ1-5, with D tentatively TRBD1 (5 bases). CDR1 is LNHDA and CDR2 is SQIVND in the germline V gene (reference sequence). The CDR3 totals 16 residues. The V end lost 10 bases, the J end lost 0 bases, and 19 bases lay between the germline ends. Drawing the rest from reference TRBV19 and TRBJ1-5, the complete variable domain is DGGITQSPKYLFRKEGQNVTLSCEQNLNHDAMYWYRQDPGQGLRLIYYSQIVNDFQKGDIAEGYSVSREKKESFPLTVTSAQKNPTAFYLCATADPYRHSNQPQHFGDGTRLSIL.

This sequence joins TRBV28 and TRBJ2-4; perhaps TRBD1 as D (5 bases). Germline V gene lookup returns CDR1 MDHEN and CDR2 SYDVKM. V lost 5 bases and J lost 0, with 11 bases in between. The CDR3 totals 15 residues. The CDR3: CASSPDSLAKNIQYF. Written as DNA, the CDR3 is TGTGCCAGCAGTCCTGACAGCCTAGCCAAAAACATTCAGTACTTC.

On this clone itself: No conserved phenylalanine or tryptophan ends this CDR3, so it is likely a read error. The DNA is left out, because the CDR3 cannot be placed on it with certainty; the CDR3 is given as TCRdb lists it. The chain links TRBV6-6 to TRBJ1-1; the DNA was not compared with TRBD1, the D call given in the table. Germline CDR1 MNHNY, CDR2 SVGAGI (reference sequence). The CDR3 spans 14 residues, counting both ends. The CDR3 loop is CASSYQQGATEALV.